These 16 T cell receptor beta chains were sequenced from one sample in a study of OX40 agonist ivuxolimab in advanced cancers. Profiled with immunoSEQ multiplex PCR; TCRdb holds only in-frame clones, not every one. The table has 70,000 to 95,000 clones, about 86% seen once. The sample consisted of CD4+ or CD8+ T cells sorted from blood, taken in a trial of the OX40 agonist ivuxolimab. All receptors derive from an adult with an advanced solid tumor such as melanoma, head and neck, liver or kidney cancer.

CDR3 coding DNA: TGTGCCAGTAGCCGCTCACAGGGTTTCGGACAGCCCCAGCATTTT. The encoded protein is CASSRSQGFGQPQHF. This chain links TRBV19 with TRBJ1-5, with TRBD1 as a possible D gene (6 bases). Between the trimmed V and J ends, which lost 6 bases and 7 bases, there was a span of 19 bases. CDR1 LNHDA and CDR2 SQIVND come from the germline V gene (reference sequence). The length of the CDR3 is 15 residues.

The chain uses TRBV6-1 and TRBJ1-6; D is uncertain. Deletions cut 6 bases from V and 4 bases from J, with 10 bases between. CDR3 length: 14 amino acids. From germline, CDR1 is MNHNS and CDR2 SASEGT. The CDR3 DNA is TGTGCCAGCAGCCCAGTAGCTTATAATTCACCCCTCCACTTT. Its translation: CASSPVAYNSPLHF.

V gene TRBV4-3 combines with J gene TRBJ2-7, with TRBD1 matching over 7 bases. The CDR3 contains 15 residues. Trimming cost V 4 bases and J 0 bases; bases outside gene matches: 6. Germline lookup yields CDR1 LGHNA and CDR2 YSLEER. The CDR3 nucleotides read TGCGCCAGCAGCCTCACAGGGGCGGCCTCCTACGAGCAGTACTTC. Residues: CASSLTGAASYEQYF.

The chain links TRBV4-2 to TRBJ1-1, with D uncertain. Per the germline V gene, CDR1 is LGHNA and CDR2 is YNFKEQ. The length of the CDR3 is 15 residues. The V gene lost 3 bases and the J gene lost 3 bases, with 14 bases spanning the gap. CDR3 DNA: TGTGCCAGCAGCCATGTCGGGGTATCTTACACTGAAGCTTTCTTT. Translating it yields CASSHVGVSYTEAFF.

This clone was counted once. One end of the junction fails to match germline, which may point to a read error. The gene calls are TRBV6-1 and TRBJ2-7; 13 positions agree with TRBD2. From germline, CDR1 is MNHNS and CDR2 SASEGT. The CDR3 totals 15 residues. The CDR3 here is CASREGLAGVYEQYF. The CDR3 DNA follows: TGTGCCAGCAGGGAAGGACTAGCGGGGGTCTACGAGCAGTACTTC.

This chain joins TRBV28 and TRBJ1-1; 8 bases are shared with TRBD1. The length of the CDR3 is 15 residues. The junction had 9 bases not matched to a gene; V was cut back by 4 bases and J by 5 bases. Per the germline V gene, CDR1 is MDHEN and CDR2 is SYDVKM. CDR3 coding DNA: TGTGCCAGCAGTTCCCCGACAGGGGTGAGGACTGAAGCTTTCTTT. Translation gives CASSSPTGVRTEAFF. Full variable domain (missing parts from reference TRBV28 and TRBJ1-1): DVKVTQSSRYLVKRTGEKVFLECVQDMDHENMFWYRQDPGLGLRLIYFSYDVKMKEKGDIPEGYSVSREKKERFSLILESASTNQTSMYLCASSSPTGVRTEAFFGQGTRLTVV.

The chain combines TRBV10-1 with TRBJ1-5, with unresolved D. Looked up from germline, CDR1 is WNHNN and CDR2 is SYGVQD (reference sequence). The CDR3 has 13 amino acids. Trimming removed 9 bases at V and 3 bases at J, with 12 bases between. This chain's CDR3 is CASFRIDNQPQHF. CDR3 DNA sequence: TGCGCCAGTTTTCGGATAGACAATCAGCCCCAGCATTTT.

The table lists this clone with a few counts. The rearrangement uses TRBV9 and TRBJ2-2; 8 bases are a match to TRBD1. Germline-derived CDR1 and CDR2 are SGDLS and YYNGEE. The junction had 6 bases not matched to a gene; V was cut back by 4 bases and J by 1 base. The length of the CDR3 is 16 residues. In nucleotides, the CDR3 is TGTGCCAGCAGCCCCCCTGGACAGGGGAACACCGGGGAGCTGTTTTTT. Translating it yields CASSPPGQGNTGELFF. Full variable domain (outside the CDR3, taken from reference TRBV9 and TRBJ2-2): DSGVTQTPKHLITATGQRVTLRCSPRSGDLSVYWYQQSLDQGLQFLIQYYNGEERAKGNILERFSAQQFPDLHSELNLSSLELGDSALYFCASSPPGQGNTGELFFGEGSRLTVL.

This clone was found once. V and J are TRBV5-4 and TRBJ2-5, with a tentative D call TRBD1 (7 bases). The V end lost 0 bases, the J end lost 5 bases, and 14 bases lay between the germline ends. In germline, CDR1 is SGHNT, CDR2 YYREEE (reference sequence). This CDR3 spans 15 amino acids. This chain's CDR3 is CASSLGQGLGETQYF. The DNA of the CDR3 is TGTGCCAGCAGCTTGGGACAGGGACTCGGTGAGACCCAGTACTTC.

V and J are TRBV4-1 and TRBJ2-7; 7 bases fit TRBD2. Germline assignment: CDR1 MGHRA and CDR2 YSYEKL. Trimming cost V 2 bases and J 4 bases; bases outside gene matches: 14. This CDR3 has 17 residues. The CDR3 nucleotides read TGCGCCAGCAGCCAATCACAGGTCACGGGAGGACTATACGAGCAGTACTTC. It specifies CASSQSQVTGGLYEQYF.

The CDR3: CASSEGGVGDTQYF. DNA of the CDR3: TGTGCCAGCAGCGAGGGGGGGGTAGGAGATACGCAGTATTTT. V is TRBV28 and J is TRBJ2-3, with D perhaps TRBD2 (7 bases). The CDR3 contains 14 residues. The germline V gene has CDR1 MDHEN and CDR2 SYDVKM. Trimming shortened V by 6 bases and J by 5 bases, and 15 bases separated the two germline ends.

This clone has only one observation. The chain employs TRBV6-5 and TRBJ2-5; 7 positions match TRBD2. J was trimmed by 11 bases and V by 5 bases; bases with no gene match: 17. Germline V CDR1 and CDR2: MNHEY, SVGAGI. The CDR3 is 15 residues long. CDR3 nucleotides: TGTGCCAGCAGTCTCCGTGGCGGCGCCGCGGGGGAGCAGTACTTC. Its translation is CASSLRGGAAGEQYF.

The J gene is TRBJ1-5, the V gene TRBV6-1; weak D call: TRBD1 (6 bases). This CDR3 comprises 14 residues. CDR1 MNHNS and CDR2 SASEGT come from the germline V gene. V lost 0 bases and J 4 bases, leaving 7 bases between the germline ends. The DNA for the CDR3 is TGTGCCAGCAGTGAAGCGCAGGGGAATCAGCCCCAGCATTTT. Its translation: CASSEAQGNQPQHF.

The chain uses TRBV21-1 and TRBJ2-1; the D call in the table, TRBD2, was not verified against the DNA. TRBV21-1 is assigned pseudogene status. CDR3 length equals 16 residues. CDR3 nucleotides: TGTGCCAGCAGCCCCCGAGGTAGCGGGGGGGCCCGTGAGCAGTTCTTC. Translation: CASSPRGSGGAREQFF.

CDR3 in amino acids: CASSMRGTGDHNEQFF. CDR3 DNA: TGTGCCAGTAGTATGAGGGGTACAGGGGACCACAATGAGCAGTTCTTC. This chain connects TRBV19 to TRBJ2-1; 7 bases fit TRBD1. CDR3 length equals 16 residues. Germline loops: CDR1 LNHDA, CDR2 SQIVND (reference sequence). Unmatched junction bases numbered 10, after V lost 3 bases and J lost 5 bases.

The V and J genes are TRBV6-6 and TRBJ1-5; D is unresolved. The CDR3 runs to 13 residues. Germline V lookup: CDR1 MNHNY, CDR2 SVGAGI (reference sequence). V was pared by 5 bases and J by 6 bases, with 11 bases between. CDR3 sequence: CASSRGEGQPQHF. CDR3 DNA sequence: TGTGCCAGCAGTCGCGGGGAGGGTCAGCCCCAGCATTTT.